This T cell receptor (beta chain) emerged from a study of cytomegalovirus exposure and HLA in healthy donors. Study-level findings and limits: V- and J-gene trimming of TCR beta was linked (in a later analysis) to a missense DCLRE1C variant. Later analysis identified 16,000 or so TCR beta sequences associated with HLA alleles, using a false discovery rate threshold of 0.05. Researchers catalogued some 160 TCR beta chains as cytomegalovirus-associated.

A multiplex PCR was run with 60 Vbeta primers and 13 Jbeta primers. Profiled with immunoSEQ multiplex PCR; TCRdb holds only in-frame clones, not every one. Of about 71,000 clones in the sample, 70% to 80% are singletons; the top ten hold roughly 9.8%. To note about this clone: Antigen: not known.

Sequencing input: PBMCs. The TCR sequence derives from a woman between 50 and 59 years old in good health and CMV-seropositive.

The CDR3, as DNA: TGTGCCAGTAAGGGACAGAGCATGAACACTGAAGCTTTCTTT. Translated, it gives CASKGQSMNTEAFF. The chain uses TRBV19 and TRBJ1-1, with 7 bases aligning to TRBD1. The CDR3 extends over 14 amino acids. After removal of 7 bases from V and 0 bases from J, the junction contained 5 bases not matched to a gene. Per germline, CDR1 LNHDA and CDR2 SQIVND (reference sequence).